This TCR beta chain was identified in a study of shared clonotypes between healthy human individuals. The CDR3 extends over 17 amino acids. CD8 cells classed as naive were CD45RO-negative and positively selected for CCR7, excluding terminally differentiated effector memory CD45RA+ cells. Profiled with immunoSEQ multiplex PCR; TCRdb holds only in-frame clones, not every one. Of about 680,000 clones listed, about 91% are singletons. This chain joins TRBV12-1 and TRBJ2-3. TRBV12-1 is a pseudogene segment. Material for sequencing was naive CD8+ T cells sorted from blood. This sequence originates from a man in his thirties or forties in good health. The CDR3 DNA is TGTGCCAGCAGCTTTGGGGTATTAGGGCACGTGGAAAATACGCAGTATTTT. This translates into CASSFGVLGHVENTQYF.